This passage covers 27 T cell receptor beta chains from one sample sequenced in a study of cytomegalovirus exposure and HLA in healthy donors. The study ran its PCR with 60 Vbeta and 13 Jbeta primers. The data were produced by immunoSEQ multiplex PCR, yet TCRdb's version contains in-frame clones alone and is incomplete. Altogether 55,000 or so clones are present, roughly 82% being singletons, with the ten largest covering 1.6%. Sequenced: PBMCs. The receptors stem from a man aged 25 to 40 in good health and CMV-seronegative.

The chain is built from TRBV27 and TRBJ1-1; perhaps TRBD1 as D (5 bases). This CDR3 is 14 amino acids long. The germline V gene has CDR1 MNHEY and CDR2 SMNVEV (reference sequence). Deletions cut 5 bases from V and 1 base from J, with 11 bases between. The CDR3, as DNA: TGTGCCAGCAGTCTCTACACAGGGAACACTGAAGCTTTCTTT. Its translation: CASSLYTGNTEAFF.

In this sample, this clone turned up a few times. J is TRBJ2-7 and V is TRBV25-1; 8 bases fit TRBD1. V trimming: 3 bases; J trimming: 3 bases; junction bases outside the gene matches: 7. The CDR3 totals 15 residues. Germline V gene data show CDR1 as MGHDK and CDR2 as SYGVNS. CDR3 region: CASSDRQGRFYEQYF. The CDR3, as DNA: TGTGCCAGCAGTGATAGACAGGGGCGATTCTACGAGCAGTACTTC.

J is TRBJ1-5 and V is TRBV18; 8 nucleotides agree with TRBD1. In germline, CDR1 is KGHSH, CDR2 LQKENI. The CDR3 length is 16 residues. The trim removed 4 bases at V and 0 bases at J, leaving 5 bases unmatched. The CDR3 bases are TGTGCCAGCTCACGCCAGGGGGCGAATAGCAATCAGCCCCAGCATTTT. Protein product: CASSRQGANSNQPQHF.

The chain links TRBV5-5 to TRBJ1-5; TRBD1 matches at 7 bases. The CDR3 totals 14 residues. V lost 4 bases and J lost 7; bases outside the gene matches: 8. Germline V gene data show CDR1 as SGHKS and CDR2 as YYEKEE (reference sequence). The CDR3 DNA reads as TGTGCCAGCAGCCCCGACAGGGATGGGCAGCCCCAGCATTTT. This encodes CASSPDRDGQPQHF.

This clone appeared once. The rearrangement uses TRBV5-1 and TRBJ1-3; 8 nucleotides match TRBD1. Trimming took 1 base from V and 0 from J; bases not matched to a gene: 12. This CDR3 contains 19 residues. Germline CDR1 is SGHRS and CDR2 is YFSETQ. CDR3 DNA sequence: TGCGCCAGCAGCTTGAGACCCATGGGACAGGTCGACTCTGGAAACACCATATATTTT. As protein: CASSLRPMGQVDSGNTIYF.

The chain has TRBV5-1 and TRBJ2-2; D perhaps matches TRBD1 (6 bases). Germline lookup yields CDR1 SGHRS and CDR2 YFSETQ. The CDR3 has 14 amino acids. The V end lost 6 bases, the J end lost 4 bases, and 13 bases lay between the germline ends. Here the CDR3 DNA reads TGCGCCAGCACCCTCAAAGGGGGCACCGGGGAGCTGTTTTTT. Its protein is CASTLKGGTGELFF.

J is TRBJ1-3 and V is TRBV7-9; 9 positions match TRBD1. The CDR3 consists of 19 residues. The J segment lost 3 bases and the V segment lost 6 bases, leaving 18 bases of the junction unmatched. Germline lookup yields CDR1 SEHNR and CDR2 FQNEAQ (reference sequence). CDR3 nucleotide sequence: TGTGCCAGCAGTTTTCGTTCGGGACAGGGCTTATCTAGTGGAAACACCATATATTTT. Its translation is CASSFRSGQGLSSGNTIYF.

The CDR3 protein is CASSPRSGTDTQYF. CDR3 sequence (DNA): TGTGCCAGCAGCCCTCGTAGTGGCACAGATACGCAGTATTTT. The chain couples TRBV7-6 to TRBJ2-3, with no clear D. The CDR3 runs 14 residues. Between the trimmed V and J ends, which lost 5 bases and 1 base, there was a span of 10 bases. Germline V gene lookup returns CDR1 SGHVS and CDR2 FNYEAQ.

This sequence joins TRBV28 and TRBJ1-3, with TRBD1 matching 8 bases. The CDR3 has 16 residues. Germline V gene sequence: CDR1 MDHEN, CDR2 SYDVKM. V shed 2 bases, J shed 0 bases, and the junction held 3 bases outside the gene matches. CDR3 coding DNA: TGTGCCAGCAGTTTACGACAGGGGTACTCTGGAAACACCATATATTTT. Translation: CASSLRQGYSGNTIYF.

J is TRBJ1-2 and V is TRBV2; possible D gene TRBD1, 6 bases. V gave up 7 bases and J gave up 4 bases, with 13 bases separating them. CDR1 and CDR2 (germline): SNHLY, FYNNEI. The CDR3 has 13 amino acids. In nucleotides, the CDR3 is TGTGCCAGCACCCGAACAGGGTTCTATGGCTACACCTTC. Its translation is CASTRTGFYGYTF.

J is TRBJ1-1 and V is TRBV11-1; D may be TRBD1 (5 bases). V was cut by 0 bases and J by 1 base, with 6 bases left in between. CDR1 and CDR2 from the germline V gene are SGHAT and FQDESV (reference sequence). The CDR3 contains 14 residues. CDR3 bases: TGTGCCAGCAGCTTAGCCAGGGCGAACACTGAAGCTTTCTTT. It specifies CASSLARANTEAFF.

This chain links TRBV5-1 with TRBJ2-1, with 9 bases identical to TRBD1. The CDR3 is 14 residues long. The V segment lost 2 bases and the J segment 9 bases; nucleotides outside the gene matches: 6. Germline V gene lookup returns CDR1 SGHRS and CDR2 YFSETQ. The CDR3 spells CASSFGTGFTEQFF. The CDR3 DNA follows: TGCGCCAGCAGCTTTGGGACAGGGTTCACTGAGCAGTTCTTC.

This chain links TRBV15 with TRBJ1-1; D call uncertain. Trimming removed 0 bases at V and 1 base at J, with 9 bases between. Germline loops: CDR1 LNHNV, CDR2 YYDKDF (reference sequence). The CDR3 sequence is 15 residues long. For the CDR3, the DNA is TGTGCCACCAGCAGAGATTTAAAACAGAACACTGAAGCTTTCTTT. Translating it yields CATSRDLKQNTEAFF.

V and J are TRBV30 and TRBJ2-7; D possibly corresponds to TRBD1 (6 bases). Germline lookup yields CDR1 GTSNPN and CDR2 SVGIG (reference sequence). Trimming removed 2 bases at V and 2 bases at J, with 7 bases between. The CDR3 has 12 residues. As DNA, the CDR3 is TGTGCCTGGAGTCGACAGGCCTACGAGCAGTACTTC. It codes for CAWSRQAYEQYF. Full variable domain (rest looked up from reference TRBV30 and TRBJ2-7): SQTIHQWPATLVQPVGSPLSLECTVEGTSNPNLYWYRQAAGRGLQLLFYSVGIGQISSEVPQNLSASRPQDRQFILSSKKLLLSDSGFYLCAWSRQAYEQYFGPGTRLTVT.

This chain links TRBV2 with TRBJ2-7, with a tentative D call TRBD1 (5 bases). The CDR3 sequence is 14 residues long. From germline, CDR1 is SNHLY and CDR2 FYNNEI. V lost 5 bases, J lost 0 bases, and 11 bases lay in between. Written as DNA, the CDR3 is TGTGCCAGCAGTAATACAGGAATCTCCTACGAGCAGTACTTC. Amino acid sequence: CASSNTGISYEQYF. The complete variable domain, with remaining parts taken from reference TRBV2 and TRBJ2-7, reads EPEVTQTPSHQVTQMGQEVILRCVPISNHLYFYWYRQILGQKVEFLVSFYNNEISEKSEIFDDQFSVERPDGSNFTLKIRSTKLEDSAMYFCASSNTGISYEQYFGPGTRLTVT.

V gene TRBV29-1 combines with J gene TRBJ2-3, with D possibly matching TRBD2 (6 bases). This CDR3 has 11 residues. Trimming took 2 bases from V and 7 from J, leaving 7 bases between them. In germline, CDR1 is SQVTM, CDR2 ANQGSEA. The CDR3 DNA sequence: TGCAGCGTTGAACGGGGGAATACGCAGTATTTT. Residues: CSVERGNTQYF.

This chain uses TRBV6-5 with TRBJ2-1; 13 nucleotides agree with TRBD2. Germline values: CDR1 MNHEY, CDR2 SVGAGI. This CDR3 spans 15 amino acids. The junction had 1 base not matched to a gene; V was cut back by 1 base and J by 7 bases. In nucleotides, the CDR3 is TGTGCCAGCAGTTACTTGACTAGCGGGAGGAATGAGCAGTTCTTC. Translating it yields CASSYLTSGRNEQFF.

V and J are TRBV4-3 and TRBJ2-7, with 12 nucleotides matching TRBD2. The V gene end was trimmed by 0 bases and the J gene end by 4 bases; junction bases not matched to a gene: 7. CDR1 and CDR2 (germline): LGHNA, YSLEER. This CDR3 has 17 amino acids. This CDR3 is CASSQERGLAGTYEQYF. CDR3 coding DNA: TGCGCCAGCAGCCAAGAAAGAGGACTAGCGGGAACTTACGAGCAGTACTTC.

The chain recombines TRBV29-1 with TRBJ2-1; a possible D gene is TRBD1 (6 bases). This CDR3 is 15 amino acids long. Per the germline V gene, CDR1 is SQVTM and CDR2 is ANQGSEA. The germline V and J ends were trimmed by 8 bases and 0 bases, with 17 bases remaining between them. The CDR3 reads CSQRTGSSSYNEQFF. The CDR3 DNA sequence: TGCAGCCAACGAACAGGGTCTTCCTCCTACAATGAGCAGTTCTTC.

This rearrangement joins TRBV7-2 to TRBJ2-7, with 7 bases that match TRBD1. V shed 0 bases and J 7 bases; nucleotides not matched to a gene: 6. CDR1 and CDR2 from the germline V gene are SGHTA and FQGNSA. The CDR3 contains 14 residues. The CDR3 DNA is TGTGCCAGCAGCTTAGCGACAGGGAAGATAGAGCAGTACTTC. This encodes CASSLATGKIEQYF.

CDR3 nucleotide sequence: TGTGCCAGCAGCCCAAGGGGCCTAGCGGGGCAAGAGACCCAGTACTTC. This codes for CASSPRGLAGQETQYF. The J gene is TRBJ2-5, the V gene TRBV7-9; 9 bases map to TRBD2. With V trimmed by 5 bases and J by 2 bases, 9 bases remained unmatched. The CDR3 is 16 amino acids. Germline assignment: CDR1 SEHNR and CDR2 FQNEAQ (reference sequence).

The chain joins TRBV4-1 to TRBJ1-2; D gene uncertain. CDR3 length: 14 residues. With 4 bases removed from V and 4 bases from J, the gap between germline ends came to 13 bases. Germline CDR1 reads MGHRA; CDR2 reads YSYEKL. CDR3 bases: TGCGCCAGCAGCCCCGCCGGCGGGTCCTATGGCTACACCTTC. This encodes CASSPAGGSYGYTF.

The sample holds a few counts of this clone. This CDR3 reads CATSINEAAETQYF. In DNA, the CDR3 is TGTGCCACCAGCATAAATGAGGCAGCGGAGACCCAGTACTTC. The chain joins TRBV15 to TRBJ2-5, with D uncertain. Looked up from germline, CDR1 is LNHNV and CDR2 is YYDKDF (reference sequence). The CDR3 is made up of 14 amino acids. V dropped 4 bases and J dropped 5 bases, with 14 bases sitting between them.

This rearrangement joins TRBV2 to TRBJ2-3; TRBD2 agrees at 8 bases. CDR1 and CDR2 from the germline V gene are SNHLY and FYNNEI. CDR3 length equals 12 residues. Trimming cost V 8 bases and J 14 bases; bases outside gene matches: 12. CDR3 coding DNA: TGTGCCAGCGGGAACCCGGGACTAGACCTGTATTTT. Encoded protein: CASGNPGLDLYF.

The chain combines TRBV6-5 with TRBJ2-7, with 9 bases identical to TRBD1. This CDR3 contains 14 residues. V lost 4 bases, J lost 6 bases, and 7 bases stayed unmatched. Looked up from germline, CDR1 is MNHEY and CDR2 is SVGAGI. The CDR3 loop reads CASSSDRGPLEQYF. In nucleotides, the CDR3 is TGTGCCAGCAGTTCGGACAGGGGTCCCCTCGAGCAGTACTTC.

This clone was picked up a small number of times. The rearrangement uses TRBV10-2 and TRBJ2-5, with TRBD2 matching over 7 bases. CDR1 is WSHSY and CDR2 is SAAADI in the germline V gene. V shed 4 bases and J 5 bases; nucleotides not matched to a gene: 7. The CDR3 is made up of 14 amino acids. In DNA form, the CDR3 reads TGCGCCAGCAGTGCGTGGGAGGGGCGGGAGACCCAGTACTTC. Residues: CASSAWEGRETQYF.

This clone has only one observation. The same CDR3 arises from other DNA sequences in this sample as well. The CDR3 protein is CASSLGQVNEQFF. CDR3 in DNA: TGTGCCAGCAGCTTAGGACAGGTAAATGAGCAGTTCTTC. The rearrangement uses TRBV7-2 and TRBJ2-1, with D tentatively TRBD1 (6 bases). The germline V and J ends were trimmed by 1 base and 7 bases, with 8 bases remaining between them. This CDR3 has 13 amino acids. CDR1 and CDR2 from the germline V gene are SGHTA and FQGNSA.